A single sample is the source of the 18 T cell receptor beta chains below, sequenced in a study of blood T cells in healthy people across ages. For the second PCR, which ran for 7 to 11 cycles, a sample-barcoded 5' primer and a J-beta primer mix were used. TCRdb used MiXCR to reprocess the 5' RACE reads, holding one entry per CDR3 protein. The sample lists 540,000 or so distinct CDR3 sequences; approximately 25% were seen once. These same data were also listed under a study on T cells of mothers and their children.

Specimen: blood. The receptors here all came from a boy younger than 18 in good health.

This clonotype came up a few times. The V and J genes are TRBV11-2 and TRBJ2-1; 7 nucleotides line up with TRBD2. V gave up 5 bases and J gave up 4 bases; unmatched junction bases: 11. Germline CDR1 is SGHAT and CDR2 is FQNNGV. CDR3 length equals 16 residues. CDR3 coding DNA: TGTGCCAGCAGCCCACTAGCGTCAACCGCATACAATGAGCAGTTCTTC. The encoded protein is CASSPLASTAYNEQFF. Looking up the rest from reference TRBV11-2 and TRBJ2-1 gives the full variable domain: EAGVAQSPRYKIIEKRQSVAFWCNPISGHATLYWYQQILGQGPKLLIQFQNNGVVDDSQLPKDRFSAERLKGVDSTLKIQPAKLEDSAVYLCASSPLASTAYNEQFFGPGTRLTVL.

This rearrangement joins TRBV7-2 to TRBJ2-7, with a weak D call TRBD2 (5 bases). Germline values: CDR1 SGHTA, CDR2 FQGNSA. The V end lost 5 bases, the J end lost 7 bases, and 15 bases lay between the germline ends. CDR3 length equals 13 residues. The DNA for the CDR3 is TGTGCCAGCAGCCCGAGTCGGGGAACGGAGCAGTACTTC. It yields the protein CASSPSRGTEQYF.

V usage is TRBV4-3 and J usage is TRBJ2-6; 9 nucleotides line up with TRBD2. This CDR3 comprises 20 residues. V shed 2 bases, J shed 2 bases, and the junction held 13 bases outside the gene matches. CDR1 is LGHNA and CDR2 is YSLEER in the germline V gene. CDR3 DNA sequence: TGCGCCAGCAGCCAAATTATAGTAGCGGGAGTAACGCCTGGGGCCAACGTCCTGACTTTC. It specifies CASSQIIVAGVTPGANVLTF.

The J gene is TRBJ2-7, the V gene TRBV6-2 or TRBV6-3; unclear D gene. CDR3 length: 15 residues. V was trimmed by 5 bases and J by 0 bases, leaving 14 bases between them. Germline CDR1 MNHEY, CDR2 SVGEGT. In DNA, the CDR3 is TGTGCCAGCAGTCGGTTCTCCATGGTCTCCTACGAGCAGTACTTC. Protein: CASSRFSMVSYEQYF.

This clonotype came up a few times. The chain couples TRBV5-1 to TRBJ2-5; D is possibly TRBD1 or TRBD2 (5 bases each). The CDR3 totals 13 residues. Looked up from germline, CDR1 is SGHRS and CDR2 is YFSETQ. Trimming took off 4 bases at V and 11 bases at J, with 18 bases between the two ends. CDR3 in amino acids: CASSQGSGREQYF. Here the CDR3 DNA reads TGCGCCAGCAGCCAAGGGTCGGGGCGAGAGCAGTACTTC. The entire variable domain, with the rest obtained from reference TRBV5-1 and TRBJ2-5, is as follows: KAGVTQTPRYLIKTRGQQVTLSCSPISGHRSVSWYQQTPGQGLQFLFEYFSETQRNKGNFPGRFSGRQFSNSRSEMNVSTLELGDSALYLCASSQGSGREQYFGPGTRLLVL.

The chain joins TRBV4-3 to TRBJ2-1, with D uncertain. Germline V gene sequence: CDR1 LGHNA, CDR2 YSLEER. There are 14 residues in the CDR3. The germline V and J ends were trimmed by 4 bases and 5 bases, with 12 bases remaining between them. The CDR3 region is CASSPNPSDNEQFF. CDR3 DNA: TGCGCCAGCAGCCCCAACCCCAGCGACAATGAGCAGTTCTTC.

This clonotype was seen more than once but under ten times. The rearrangement links TRBV5-1 to TRBJ2-2, with TRBD2 matching over 7 bases. CDR1 is SGHRS and CDR2 is YFSETQ in the germline V gene. With 4 bases clipped from V and 2 bases from J, the junction kept 5 bases outside the gene matches. The length of the CDR3 is 15 residues. The CDR3 region is CASSRVAGNTGELFF. DNA of the CDR3: TGCGCCAGCAGCCGAGTAGCGGGCAACACCGGGGAGCTGTTTTTT.

The rearrangement links TRBV5-4 to TRBJ2-3; perhaps TRBD1 as D (6 bases). The CDR3 is 15 amino acids. V gave up 4 bases and J gave up 2 bases, with 14 bases separating them. Germline CDR1 is SGHNT and CDR2 is YYREEE (reference sequence). CDR3 residues: CASSGQGWDTDTQYF. CDR3 bases: TGTGCCAGCAGCGGCCAGGGGTGGGACACAGATACGCAGTATTTT.

V is TRBV30 and J is TRBJ2-7; 9 bases are shared with TRBD2. The J call could be wrong; TRBJ2-1 is a better fit for the DNA end. CDR3 size: 13 residues. Germline CDR1 reads GTSNPN; CDR2 reads SVGIG (reference sequence). This CDR3 is CAWTAGGFNEQFF. The DNA of the CDR3 is TGTGCCTGGACTGCGGGGGGGTTCAATGAGCAGTTCTTC.

The chain is built from TRBV20-1 and TRBJ2-2; either TRBD1 or TRBD2 may supply D (5 bases each). V lost 1 base, J lost 0 bases, and 9 bases lay in between. The CDR3 loop spans 15 amino acids. Germline CDR1 and CDR2: DFQATT and SNEGSKA (reference sequence). CDR3 protein: CSARGDGTNTGELFF. DNA for the CDR3: TGCAGTGCTAGAGGGGACGGGACGAACACCGGGGAGCTGTTTTTT.

The sample holds a few counts of this clonotype. The chain combines TRBV7-2 with TRBJ2-7, with D perhaps TRBD2 (6 bases). Germline assignment: CDR1 SGHTA and CDR2 FQGNSA. V lost 5 bases and J 0 bases, leaving 14 bases between the germline ends. The CDR3 covers 15 residues. The CDR3 here is CASSAYRGSSYEQYF. Here the CDR3 DNA reads TGTGCCAGCAGCGCATACCGGGGGAGCTCCTACGAGCAGTACTTC.

In this sample, this clonotype turned up a few times. The chain employs TRBV7-2 and TRBJ2-1, with D perhaps TRBD1 (6 bases). Looked up from germline, CDR1 is SGHTA and CDR2 is FQGNSA. V lost 5 bases, J lost 10 bases, and 21 bases lay in between. This CDR3 comprises 15 residues. The CDR3 DNA reads as TGTGCCAGCAGCCCACCATATCGGACAGAGGAGGAGCAGTTCTTC. This sequence encodes CASSPPYRTEEEQFF. Variable domain in full (rest from reference TRBV7-2 and TRBJ2-1): GAGVSQSPSNKVTEKGKDVELRCDPISGHTALYWYRQSLGQGLEFLIYFQGNSAPDKSGLPSDRFSAERTGGSVSTLTIQRTQQEDSAVYLCASSPPYRTEEEQFFGPGTRLTVL.

The rearrangement links TRBV4-3 to TRBJ2-5, with 11 bases lining up with TRBD2. The better agreement between TRBJ2-7 and the DNA end casts doubt on the J call. Germline values: CDR1 LGHNA, CDR2 YSLEER. The CDR3 spans 15 residues. In DNA, the CDR3 is TGCGCCAGCAGCCAAACAACTAGCGGGGGCTACGAGCAGTACTTC. It is translated as CASSQTTSGGYEQYF.

This clonotype was detected once. V and J are TRBV29-1 and TRBJ2-3; 16 positions match TRBD2. J was trimmed by 4 bases and V by 4 bases; bases with no gene match: 11. The CDR3 loop spans 18 amino acids. Germline assignment: CDR1 SQVTM and CDR2 ANQGSEA. The CDR3 protein is CSVVGLAGGDFTSDTQYF. CDR3 DNA sequence: TGCAGCGTTGTGGGACTAGCGGGAGGGGATTTCACCTCAGATACGCAGTATTTT.

This clonotype turned up a few times. The V and J genes are TRBV18 and TRBJ2-4; 7 bases align to TRBD2. The length of the CDR3 is 19 residues. Germline V gives CDR1 KGHSH, CDR2 LQKENI. Trimming cost V 3 bases and J 2 bases; bases outside gene matches: 16. The CDR3: CASSPLPVRAGTPKNIQYF. The CDR3 DNA reads TGTGCCAGCTCACCCTTACCGGTTAGAGCGGGAACGCCCAAAAACATTCAGTACTTC.

The V gene is TRBV20-1, the J gene TRBJ2-5; D possibly corresponds to TRBD1 (5 bases). The DNA end is a closer match to TRBJ2-1, so the J assignment may be wrong. The CDR3 length is 19 residues. Germline CDR1 and CDR2: DFQATT and SNEGSKA (reference sequence). The chain's CDR3 is CSARDRRQGPNYFYNEQFF. The CDR3 nucleotides are TGCAGTGCTAGAGATAGAAGGCAGGGCCCTAATTATTTTTACAATGAGCAGTTCTTC.

The V call is TRBV28, the J call TRBJ1-2, with D hard to call. Trimming took off 10 bases at V and 0 bases at J, with 12 bases between the two ends. This CDR3 region has 13 residues. The germline CDR1 and CDR2 sequences are MDHEN and SYDVKM. The CDR3 DNA reads TGTGCCACCCCTGGTAGTGCTAACTATGGCTACACCTTC. It specifies CATPGSANYGYTF.

The V call is TRBV6-5, the J call TRBJ2-2, with D hard to call. Germline assignment: CDR1 MNHEY and CDR2 SVGAGI. The CDR3 loop spans 13 amino acids. Deletions cut 6 bases from V and 1 base from J, with 6 bases between. The CDR3, as DNA: TGTGCCAGCAGAAGGCAGAACACCGGGGAGCTGTTTTTT. Translating it yields CASRRQNTGELFF.